The clone carrying this T cell receptor (beta chain) was picked up many times. Its antigen is as yet unknown. The sample is drawn from a study of glioma-infiltrating T cells. Whole-study context: Glioblastomas were WHO grade IV, sampled at first diagnosis; low-grade were grade II.

Amplification of TCR alpha and beta CDR3 regions from RNA used iRepertoire nested multiplex PCR. Input was roughly 85-450 ng of tissue mRNA or PBMC total RNA. TCRdb analysed the multiplex PCR reads with MiXCR anew, one entry per CDR3 protein. The sample contains roughly 350,000 distinct CDR3 sequences, roughly 41% of which appear only once. Study observations and caveats: Signature shared blood CDR3 motifs were enriched in low-divergence and depleted in high-divergence patients.

The CDR3 consists of 15 residues. V was pared by 6 bases and J by 7 bases, with 13 bases of the junction left unmatched. CDR1 and CDR2 from the germline V gene are MDHEN and SYDVKM. This clonotype originated in a human donor with low-grade glioma or glioblastoma, undergoing nonglioma brain surgery, or in good health (not recorded which). Sequencing was performed on glioma tissue, nonneoplastic brain tissue, or PBMCs (not recorded which). The chain uses TRBV28 and TRBJ1-1; TRBD1 aligns across 8 bases. This chain's CDR3 is CASSAPGTGDFEAFF. The CDR3, as DNA: TGTGCCAGCAGCGCCCCCGGGACAGGAGATTTTGAAGCTTTCTTT. Together with reference TRBV28 and TRBJ1-1, the CDR3 gives the full variable domain: DVKVTQSSRYLVKRTGEKVFLECVQDMDHENMFWYRQDPGLGLRLIYFSYDVKMKEKGDIPEGYSVSREKKERFSLILESASTNQTSMYLCASSAPGTGDFEAFFGQGTRLTVV.